One sample yielded the 4 T cell receptor beta chains listed below, sequenced in a study of cytomegalovirus exposure and HLA in healthy donors. The PCR used 60 Vbeta and 13 Jbeta primers. Clones were read by immunoSEQ multiplex PCR, and TCRdb kept only the in-frame ones, dropping some. The table lists roughly 150,000 clones, about 82% of them singletons. Sequencing used PBMCs. Receptors were obtained from a male donor in good health and CMV-seronegative.

V is TRBV30 and J is TRBJ1-1; D remains unclear. The CDR3 runs 16 residues. Between the trimmed V and J ends, which lost 2 bases and 5 bases, there was a span of 21 bases. Looked up from germline, CDR1 is GTSNPN and CDR2 is SVGIG (reference sequence). CDR3 DNA sequence: TGTGCCTGGAGTCTTTGGGAGCCTACCCGAGCAACTGAAGCTTTCTTT. This sequence encodes CAWSLWEPTRATEAFF.

CDR3 sequence reads: CASSYRGLGYTF. CDR3 nucleotides: TGTGCCAGCAGTTACAGGGGGCTGGGCTACACCTTC. This chain uses TRBV6-5 with TRBJ1-2; TRBD1 aligns across 7 bases. This CDR3 spans 12 amino acids. V shed 2 bases, J shed 8 bases, and the junction held 2 bases outside the gene matches. Germline V gene sequence: CDR1 MNHEY, CDR2 SVGAGI.

The CDR3 region is CASGSHLGGPGTQYF. The CDR3 DNA reads TGTGCTAGTGGTTCCCACCTCGGGGGACCGGGGACCCAGTACTTC. This chain links TRBV12-5 with TRBJ2-5; TRBD2 is a possible D gene (6 bases). The length of the CDR3 is 15 residues. The germline CDR1 and CDR2 sequences are LGHNT and FRNRAP. V shed 4 bases and J shed 7 bases, with 19 bases lying between them.

The chain recombines TRBV9 with TRBJ2-5, with D tentatively TRBD1 (5 bases). This CDR3 has 14 amino acids. Germline V lookup: CDR1 SGDLS, CDR2 YYNGEE. With 0 bases removed from V and 5 bases from J, the gap between germline ends came to 11 bases. CDR3 sequence (DNA): TGTGCCAGCAGCGTAGCTGGGGCCGCGGAGACCCAGTACTTC. This sequence encodes CASSVAGAAETQYF.